The 22 T cell receptor beta chains below were found in one sample sequenced in a study of CD8+ T cells in alopecia areata. Treatment described: oral pan-JAK inhibitor, 5-10 mg twice daily. As the sequencing template, cDNA was produced by extracting RNA and reverse transcribing it. Clones were read by immunoSEQ multiplex PCR, and TCRdb kept only the in-frame ones, dropping some. The table shows roughly 170,000 clones, with around three fifths occurring only once. Sequencing was performed on CD8+ T cells sorted from blood, taken at week 24, from a patient treated with tofacitinib. All receptors come from a human donor with alopecia areata.

This clone showed up just a few times. The chain uses TRBV29-1 and TRBJ2-7; TRBD2 agrees at 7 bases. Germline V gene sequence: CDR1 SQVTM, CDR2 ANQGSEA. This CDR3 contains 14 residues. Trimming at V came to 1 base and at J to 0 bases, leaving 3 bases not matched to a gene. Written as DNA, the CDR3 is TGCAGCGTTGAAGGGGCGGGAGTCTCCTACGAGCAGTACTTC. Its translation is CSVEGAGVSYEQYF.

The sample holds a few counts of this clone. Within the sample, other DNA sequences also encode this same CDR3. This chain links TRBV19 with TRBJ2-2; the D is unclear. CDR3 length: 14 amino acids. Trimming removed 1 base at V and 1 base at J, with 4 bases between. Germline CDR1 and CDR2: LNHDA and SQIVND (reference sequence). CDR3 residues: CASSIGQNTGELFF. The CDR3, as DNA: TGTGCCAGTAGTATAGGCCAGAACACCGGGGAGCTGTTTTTT.

The rearrangement joins TRBV29-1 to TRBJ1-1, with a weak D call TRBD1 (6 bases). CDR1 and CDR2 (germline): SQVTM, ANQGSEA. This CDR3 is built from 18 residues. The V and J ends lost 5 bases and 4 bases respectively, with 29 bases between them. The chain's CDR3 is CSVPMLGHLRKSGTEAFF. CDR3 DNA: TGCAGCGTTCCGATGCTGGGACACCTGAGGAAATCGGGCACTGAAGCTTTCTTT.

In this sample, this clone turned up a few times. The V call is TRBV7-9, the J call TRBJ2-3, with 12 positions matching TRBD2. Germline assignment: CDR1 SEHNR and CDR2 FQNEAQ (reference sequence). The ends lost 5 bases at V and 1 base at J; junction bases unmatched: 4. The CDR3 has 16 amino acids. DNA of the CDR3: TGTGCCAGCAGCACTCGACTAGCGGGGGGCACAGATACGCAGTATTTT. As protein: CASSTRLAGGTDTQYF.

This clone was seen more than once but under ten times. V gene TRBV19 combines with J gene TRBJ2-1; no reliable D call. CDR3 length equals 15 residues. Trimming cost V 3 bases and J 0 bases, with 9 bases left between them. Germline-derived CDR1 and CDR2 are LNHDA and SQIVND (reference sequence). CDR3 sequence (DNA): TGTGCCAGTAGTATTGACCCGAGCTCCTACAATGAGCAGTTCTTC. Translating gives CASSIDPSSYNEQFF. The full variable domain, completed using reference TRBV19 and TRBJ2-1, is DGGITQSPKYLFRKEGQNVTLSCEQNLNHDAMYWYRQDPGQGLRLIYYSQIVNDFQKGDIAEGYSVSREKKESFPLTVTSAQKNPTAFYLCASSIDPSSYNEQFFGPGTRLTVL.

The chain joins TRBV2 to TRBJ2-1, with a tentative D call TRBD2 (7 bases). V was trimmed by 10 bases and J by 10 bases, leaving 23 bases between them. Germline CDR1 SNHLY, CDR2 FYNNEI. This CDR3 spans 14 amino acids. The CDR3 sequence is CATSLPAGGQEQFF. CDR3 bases: TGTGCCACCAGCCTCCCCGCCGGGGGGCAGGAGCAGTTCTTC.

The chain's CDR3 is CAWRDTDTQYF. The CDR3 DNA reads as TGTGCCTGGAGGGACACAGATACGCAGTATTTT. The J gene is TRBJ2-3, the V gene TRBV30, with D unresolved. The CDR3 totals 11 residues. Trimming shortened V by 3 bases and J by 2 bases, and 3 bases separated the two germline ends. Germline V gene data show CDR1 as GTSNPN and CDR2 as SVGIG (reference sequence).

The chain is built from TRBV18 and TRBJ1-2; D unresolved. The V gene's germline CDR1 is KGHSH and CDR2 LQKENI. There are 16 residues in the CDR3. Trimming removed 0 bases from V and 1 base from J, with 12 bases in between. Here the CDR3 DNA reads TGTGCCAGCTCACCACCCTCACACACCGTTAACTATGGCTACACCTTC. The encoded protein is CASSPPSHTVNYGYTF.

The chain uses TRBV7-9 and TRBJ1-5; 8 bases align to TRBD1. This CDR3 is 15 amino acids long. Trimming removed 5 bases from V and 9 bases from J; junction bases left unmatched: 12. Per germline, CDR1 SEHNR and CDR2 FQNEAQ (reference sequence). The CDR3 sequence is CASSQSRDRTSPQHF. CDR3 sequence (DNA): TGTGCCAGCAGCCAGAGCCGGGACAGGACCTCGCCCCAGCATTTT.

J is TRBJ2-3 and V is TRBV7-9; D is ambiguous. The CDR3 contains 13 residues. Trimming removed 9 bases at V and 1 base at J, with 11 bases between. Germline V gene data show CDR1 as SEHNR and CDR2 as FQNEAQ (reference sequence). This CDR3 is CARTPRGTDTQYF. CDR3 nucleotides: TGTGCCAGGACCCCTCGGGGCACAGATACGCAGTATTTT.

This clone has a single count. The genes are TRBV7-9 and TRBJ1-1; 7 bases are a match to TRBD1. CDR1 is SEHNR, CDR2 FQNEAQ, per germline (reference sequence). The V gene end was trimmed by 5 bases and the J gene end by 7 bases; junction bases not matched to a gene: 13. This CDR3 contains 15 residues. CDR3 loop: CASSPAGQWDLEAFF. In DNA form, the CDR3 reads TGTGCCAGCAGCCCCGCGGGACAGTGGGACCTTGAAGCTTTCTTT.

The genes are TRBV7-9 and TRBJ1-4; TRBD1 matches 7 bases. This CDR3 has 14 residues. J was trimmed by 7 bases and V by 1 base; bases with no gene match: 3. Germline loops: CDR1 SEHNR, CDR2 FQNEAQ (reference sequence). CDR3 loop: CASSLEQGTEKLFF. The CDR3 coding sequence is TGTGCCAGCAGCTTAGAACAGGGGACTGAAAAACTGTTTTTT.

This clone was observed a few times. The chain is built from TRBV29-1 and TRBJ2-2, with D maybe TRBD1 (5 bases). Trimming shortened V by 0 bases and J by 4 bases, and 9 bases separated the two germline ends. Germline V lookup: CDR1 SQVTM, CDR2 ANQGSEA. This CDR3 is 14 amino acids long. The chain's CDR3 is CSVEDQGVTGELFF. The CDR3 DNA follows: TGCAGCGTTGAAGATCAGGGTGTCACCGGGGAGCTGTTTTTT.

This chain links TRBV5-5 with TRBJ2-1; weak D call: TRBD2 (6 bases). The CDR3 totals 14 residues. Trimming removed 1 base at V and 5 bases at J, with 10 bases between. The germline V gene encodes CDR1 SGHKS and CDR2 YYEKEE (reference sequence). This chain's CDR3 is CASSLWRGHNEQFF. The CDR3 DNA reads as TGTGCCAGCAGCTTGTGGCGGGGCCACAATGAGCAGTTCTTC.

This sequence joins TRBV5-1 and TRBJ2-2; 7 nucleotides line up with TRBD2. Trimming took 0 bases from V and 6 from J; bases not matched to a gene: 8. This CDR3 is built from 16 residues. Per germline, CDR1 SGHRS and CDR2 YFSETQ. The CDR3 loop is CASSLVSMGGAGELFF. The CDR3 coding sequence is TGCGCCAGCAGCTTGGTCTCGATGGGAGGGGCCGGGGAGCTGTTTTTT. The full variable domain, in which reference TRBV5-1 and TRBJ2-2 provide the parts outside the CDR3, is KAGVTQTPRYLIKTRGQQVTLSCSPISGHRSVSWYQQTPGQGLQFLFEYFSETQRNKGNFPGRFSGRQFSNSRSEMNVSTLELGDSALYLCASSLVSMGGAGELFFGEGSRLTVL.

This clone was counted a few times. The V gene is TRBV7-2, the J gene TRBJ1-2, with 10 bases matching TRBD1. Germline CDR1 is SGHTA and CDR2 is FQGNSA. The V segment lost 8 bases and the J segment 1 base; nucleotides outside the gene matches: 7. The CDR3 runs 15 residues. CDR3 loop: CASLGGTGDNYGYTF. The CDR3 coding sequence is TGTGCCAGCCTAGGCGGGACAGGGGATAACTATGGCTACACCTTC.

This clone has more than one count but fewer than ten. V is TRBV2 and J is TRBJ1-5; no clear D gene. The CDR3 loop spans 13 amino acids. V was shortened by 4 bases and J by 6 bases, with 10 bases between the two germline ends. Germline assignment: CDR1 SNHLY and CDR2 FYNNEI. CDR3 nucleotides: TGTGCCAGCAGTGCCGGGCCGGGTCAGCCCCAGCATTTT. Protein: CASSAGPGQPQHF.

This rearrangement joins TRBV11-2 to TRBJ2-3, with a weak D call TRBD2 (5 bases). Germline values: CDR1 SGHAT, CDR2 FQNNGV. The V end was cut by 8 bases, the J end by 2 bases, with 14 bases between. The CDR3 sequence is 14 residues long. CDR3 in DNA: TGTGCCAGCGCCGGGGTAGCCTACACAGATACGCAGTATTTT. Protein sequence: CASAGVAYTDTQYF.

This clone was detected only once. This chain links TRBV7-9 with TRBJ2-7; D unresolved. V was cut by 4 bases and J by 3 bases, with 13 bases left in between. Germline loops: CDR1 SEHNR, CDR2 FQNEAQ (reference sequence). CDR3 size: 14 residues. The CDR3 sequence: CASSSGWGSYEQYF. In DNA form, the CDR3 reads TGTGCCAGCAGCTCGGGTTGGGGAAGCTACGAGCAGTACTTC.

The chain recombines TRBV6-1 with TRBJ2-2; D call uncertain. V gave up 3 bases and J gave up 1 base, with 6 bases separating them. Germline lookup yields CDR1 MNHNS and CDR2 SASEGT. This CDR3 is built from 14 residues. The CDR3 protein is CASSEIQNTGELFF. In DNA form, the CDR3 reads TGTGCCAGCAGTGAGATTCAGAACACCGGGGAGCTGTTTTTT.

This clone was seen more than once but under ten times. The V gene is TRBV5-1, the J gene TRBJ2-7; D unresolved. V shed 3 bases and J shed 0 bases, with 7 bases lying between them. CDR3 size: 13 residues. Germline V gene data show CDR1 as SGHRS and CDR2 as YFSETQ. The CDR3 DNA reads TGCGCCAGCAGCTCGGGCCTCTCCTACGAGCAGTACTTC. Protein sequence: CASSSGLSYEQYF. The full variable domain, with the rest looked up from reference TRBV5-1 and TRBJ2-7, is KAGVTQTPRYLIKTRGQQVTLSCSPISGHRSVSWYQQTPGQGLQFLFEYFSETQRNKGNFPGRFSGRQFSNSRSEMNVSTLELGDSALYLCASSSGLSYEQYFGPGTRLTVT.

This clone occurred a few times. The chain has TRBV4-1 and TRBJ2-5; D is uncertain. The CDR3 has 14 amino acids. The V gene's germline CDR1 is MGHRA and CDR2 YSYEKL. Trimming removed 0 bases from V and 2 bases from J, with 7 bases in between. CDR3: CASSQDSRQETQYF. The CDR3 nucleotides are TGCGCCAGCAGCCAAGACAGCCGGCAAGAGACCCAGTACTTC.